This T cell receptor (beta chain) was sequenced during a study of blood T cell repertoires in COVID-19. Profiling relied on immunoSEQ multiplex PCR, and the TCRdb table lists in-frame clones only, not all of them. The table has 180,000 or so clones, about 91% seen once. This TCR was recovered from a woman aged 25 to 39 with acute or convalescent COVID-19. The specimen sequenced was peripheral blood.

CDR3 protein: CSVEENGGEQYF. The CDR3 bases are TGCAGCGTTGAAGAGAACGGGGGCGAGCAGTACTTC. This sequence joins TRBV29-1 and TRBJ2-7, with D perhaps TRBD2 (6 bases). The V end lost 0 bases, the J end lost 6 bases, and 9 bases lay between the germline ends. Germline CDR1 reads SQVTM; CDR2 reads ANQGSEA. The CDR3 totals 12 residues.